One and the same sample provided the 8 T cell receptor beta chains below, sequenced in a study of T-cell memory formation after mild COVID-19. TCRdb used MiXCR to reprocess the 5' RACE reads, holding one entry per CDR3 protein. The sample carries 110,000 or so distinct CDR3 sequences, 22% recorded once. Sequencing was done on a sample of PBMCs or a T cell subset sorted from them (not recorded which). These receptors originate from a man between 18 and 35 years old who had mild COVID-19 (a few samples of this study predate the infection). Cell type and time point are not known.

This clonotype has only one observation. The rearrangement uses TRBV7-9 and TRBJ1-4, with D perhaps matching TRBD1 (5 bases). Germline V gene lookup returns CDR1 SEHNR and CDR2 FQNEAQ (reference sequence). The CDR3 is 15 amino acids. V shed 4 bases and J shed 7 bases, with 16 bases lying between them. The CDR3 nucleotides are TGTGCCAGCAGCTCCTCCGGGACCTGGGGTGAAAAACTGTTTTTT. It yields the protein CASSSSGTWGEKLFF.

A few counts support this clonotype. The chain is built from TRBV6-2 or TRBV6-3 and TRBJ2-7; TRBD1 might be the D (7 bases). CDR3 length: 16 amino acids. V dropped 0 bases and J dropped 3 bases, with 15 bases sitting between them. In germline, CDR1 is MNHEY, CDR2 SVGEGT. This chain's CDR3 is CASSYSGQGGVYEQYV. The CDR3 DNA sequence: TGTGCCAGCAGTTACTCGGGCCAGGGGGGAGTCTACGAGCAGTACGTC.

J is TRBJ1-2 and V is TRBV6-2 or TRBV6-3; the match to TRBD1 covers 7 bases. V lost 6 bases, J lost 4 bases, and 5 bases stayed unmatched. The CDR3 is 13 residues long. Germline V lookup: CDR1 MNHEY, CDR2 SVGEGT. Here the CDR3 DNA reads TGTGCCAGCAGCCCCGGACAGGTCTATGGCTACACCTTC. This encodes CASSPGQVYGYTF.

The chain joins TRBV7-9 to TRBJ2-4; D gene ambiguous. Per the germline V gene, CDR1 is SEHNR and CDR2 is FQNEAQ (reference sequence). The CDR3 runs to 15 residues. Trimming took off 1 base at V and 9 bases at J, with 16 bases between the two ends. The CDR3 DNA reads TGTGCCAGCAGCTTAGATGCGACCACCGTGGCCATTCAGTACTTC. Protein product: CASSLDATTVAIQYF.

The chain uses TRBV2 and TRBJ2-5; D not resolved. V lost 8 bases, J lost 0 bases, and 16 bases lay in between. The germline V gene encodes CDR1 SNHLY and CDR2 FYNNEI. The CDR3 covers 15 residues. CDR3 sequence reads: CASFYRSPYQETQYF. The CDR3 DNA reads TGTGCCAGCTTCTATCGGAGCCCCTACCAAGAGACCCAGTACTTC.

This clonotype occurred a few times. The chain uses TRBV6-2 or TRBV6-3 and TRBJ2-2, with D possibly called TRBD1 or TRBD2 (5 bases each). This CDR3 is 15 amino acids long. Trimming removed 6 bases at V and 5 bases at J, with 16 bases between. The germline V gene encodes CDR1 MNHEY and CDR2 SVGEGT. CDR3 nucleotide sequence: TGTGCCAGCAGCCTAAGGGGAAGAGGGACCGGGGAGCTGTTTTTT. It translates to CASSLRGRGTGELFF.

This clonotype was counted only a few times. The gene calls are TRBV11-2 and TRBJ2-1; no clear D gene. V lost 5 bases and J 9 bases, leaving 14 bases between the germline ends. This CDR3 has 13 residues. Germline V gene data show CDR1 as SGHAT and CDR2 as FQNNGV. The CDR3 DNA sequence: TGTGCCAGCAGCGCCCCCTCGGCTAGTGAGCAGTTCTTC. This sequence encodes CASSAPSASEQFF.

The J gene is TRBJ1-2, the V gene TRBV4-1, with D hard to call. Trimming pared 0 bases from V and 4 bases from J, leaving 15 bases between. The CDR3 is made up of 16 amino acids. CDR1 and CDR2 from the germline V gene are MGHRA and YSYEKL. Here the CDR3 DNA reads TGCGCCAGCAGCCAAGATGCGCGGCCTCGAGCCTATGGCTACACCTTC. It encodes CASSQDARPRAYGYTF.